Following are 32 T cell receptor beta chains from one sample sequenced in a study of CD8+CD57+ T cells in acquired aplastic anemia. Both TCR beta VDJ combination and CDR3 sequence profiling were carried out. Genomic DNA was the template for this profiling. TCRdb reprocessed the reads with MiXCR, giving one entry per CDR3 protein. The table has approximately 270,000 distinct CDR3 sequences, 45% to 65% seen once. The sequenced sample was sorted CD4+, CD8+, or CD8+CD57+ T cells (not recorded which) from PBMCs. The receptors shown here come from a human donor with severe aplastic anemia or a healthy control (not recorded which).

This clonotype occurred many times. The chain recombines TRBV6-6 with TRBJ1-5; TRBD1 aligns across 12 bases. V trimming: 4 bases; J trimming: 7 bases; junction bases outside the gene matches: 5. Germline CDR1 is MNHNY and CDR2 is SVGAGI (reference sequence). The CDR3 sequence is 15 residues long. CDR3 nucleotide sequence: TGTGCCAGCAGTTCCGGGACAGGGGGCCGGCAGCCCCAGCATTTT. Protein product: CASSSGTGGRQPQHF.

This clonotype was counted many times. The J gene is TRBJ1-4, the V gene TRBV12-3 or TRBV12-4; 7 bases line up with TRBD1. CDR3 size: 15 residues. The ends lost 6 bases at V and 2 bases at J; junction bases unmatched: 6. CDR3 residues: CASRVGDSTNEKLFF. CDR3 sequence (DNA): TGTGCCAGCAGGGTAGGGGACAGCACTAATGAAAAACTGTTTTTT.

CDR3 DNA sequence: TGTGCCAGCAGCGTAGAAGGGCGAGGCACTGAAGCTTTCTTT. Protein sequence: CASSVEGRGTEAFF. The chain couples TRBV9 to TRBJ1-1; D gene ambiguous. The CDR3 runs to 14 residues. Germline V lookup: CDR1 SGDLS, CDR2 YYNGEE. Trimming cost V 0 bases and J 4 bases, with 10 bases left between them.

This clonotype was observed many times. The chain joins TRBV2 to TRBJ1-2; D gene ambiguous. CDR1 is SNHLY and CDR2 is FYNNEI in the germline V gene. The CDR3 consists of 14 residues. The V and J ends lost 4 bases and 5 bases respectively, with 14 bases between them. The CDR3 coding sequence is TGTGCCAGCAGTGCTTTGAGTGTTGGTTATGGCTACACCTTC. It codes for CASSALSVGYGYTF. Variable domain in full (rest from reference TRBV2 and TRBJ1-2): EPEVTQTPSHQVTQMGQEVILRCVPISNHLYFYWYRQILGQKVEFLVSFYNNEISEKSEIFDDQFSVERPDGSNFTLKIRSTKLEDSAMYFCASSALSVGYGYTFGSGTRLTVV.

V and J are TRBV20-1 and TRBJ1-5, with TRBD1 as a possible D gene (6 bases). CDR1 is DFQATT, CDR2 SNEGSKA, per germline (reference sequence). The CDR3 extends over 12 amino acids. The V and J ends lost 5 bases and 3 bases respectively, with 8 bases between them. CDR3 DNA: TGCAGTGCTGGACAGAACAATCAGCCCCAGCATTTT. It encodes CSAGQNNQPQHF.

Notes on this clonotype: The junction and the germline gene differ at one end; a read error may be behind it. Here the CDR3 reads CSARQGTGTRYGYPF. The CDR3 DNA reads as TGCAGTGCTAGGCAAGGGACAGGGACTCGCTATGGCTACCCCTTC. The chain recombines TRBV20-1 with TRBJ1-2, with TRBD1 matching 9 bases. The CDR3 has 15 amino acids. The germline CDR1 and CDR2 sequences are DFQATT and SNEGSKA (reference sequence).

This chain joins TRBV7-2 and TRBJ2-5, with a tentative D call TRBD2 (5 bases). The CDR3 runs 14 residues. The germline V and J ends were trimmed by 0 bases and 1 base, with 6 bases remaining between them. CDR1 and CDR2 (germline): SGHTA, FQGNSA. The CDR3: CASSLAGSQETQYF. For the CDR3, the DNA is TGTGCCAGCAGCTTAGCAGGGAGCCAAGAGACCCAGTACTTC.

This clonotype was seen many times. The V and J genes are TRBV24-1 and TRBJ2-5, with a possible D match to TRBD2 (5 bases). Trimming pared 2 bases from V and 7 bases from J, leaving 13 bases between. CDR3 size: 14 residues. CDR1 is KGHDR, CDR2 SFDVKD, per germline. The CDR3, as DNA: TGTGCCACCAGTGATTCTGGACTCACGGGGACCCAGTACTTC. This translates into CATSDSGLTGTQYF.

The V gene is TRBV24-1, the J gene TRBJ1-6, with D perhaps matching TRBD1 (5 bases). Germline V gives CDR1 KGHDR, CDR2 SFDVKD. V was cut by 2 bases and J by 7 bases, with 8 bases left in between. CDR3 length equals 14 residues. As DNA, the CDR3 is TGTGCCACCAGTGATTCAACAGGAAATTCACCCCTCCACTTT. The encoded protein is CATSDSTGNSPLHF.

This chain uses TRBV6-2 or TRBV6-3 with TRBJ2-7, with a tentative D call TRBD1 (6 bases). CDR3 length: 15 amino acids. V dropped 4 bases and J dropped 4 bases, with 17 bases sitting between them. The germline V gene has CDR1 MNHEY and CDR2 SVGEGT. CDR3 DNA: TGTGCCAGCAGTTCCCCCATAGGACAGCTTTACGAGCAGTACTTC. Amino acid sequence: CASSSPIGQLYEQYF.

Many counts were recorded for this clonotype. The V call is TRBV7-3, the J call TRBJ2-5; D is unresolved. The germline V gene encodes CDR1 SGHTA and CDR2 FQGTGA. Trimming stripped 3 bases from V and 2 bases from J, with 7 bases between. This CDR3 contains 13 residues. The DNA of the CDR3 is TGTGCCAGCAGCTTTAACAGACAAGAGACCCAGTACTTC. As protein: CASSFNRQETQYF.

With respect to this clonotype: A junction end diverges from the germline sequence, so it may reflect a read error. The chain recombines TRBV15 with TRBJ2-1; D is uncertain. The CDR3 sequence is 17 residues long. Germline loops: CDR1 LNHNV, CDR2 YYDKDF (reference sequence). In DNA, the CDR3 is TGTGCCGCCAGCAGAGCTTTAGGTCCGGGCTCCTACAATGAGCAGTTCTTC. This gives the protein CAASRALGPGSYNEQFF.

Ten or more counts support this clonotype. V gene TRBV4-1 combines with J gene TRBJ1-5, with D tentatively TRBD1 (5 bases). CDR1 MGHRA and CDR2 YSYEKL come from the germline V gene. V shed 3 bases and J shed 9 bases, with 12 bases lying between them. The CDR3 covers 13 residues. The CDR3 sequence is CASSHAQGSPQHF. CDR3 in DNA: TGCGCCAGCAGCCATGCCCAGGGCTCGCCCCAGCATTTT.

The rearrangement uses TRBV19 and TRBJ1-6; D might be TRBD1 (5 bases). V lost 2 bases and J 9 bases, leaving 11 bases between the germline ends. The CDR3 runs to 14 residues. CDR1 LNHDA and CDR2 SQIVND come from the germline V gene (reference sequence). CDR3 protein: CASSIKGHTSPLHF. The CDR3, as DNA: TGTGCCAGTAGTATAAAGGGGCACACTTCACCCCTCCACTTT.

The rearrangement uses TRBV15 and TRBJ2-1; D call uncertain. This CDR3 is 12 amino acids long. V lost 0 bases to trimming and J lost 11 bases, with 8 bases between them. The germline V gene has CDR1 LNHNV and CDR2 YYDKDF (reference sequence). CDR3 protein: CATSRDNQKQFF. The CDR3 coding sequence is TGTGCCACCAGCAGAGATAACCAGAAGCAGTTCTTC.

The chain combines TRBV2 with TRBJ1-5; D is ambiguous. This CDR3 region has 15 residues. V was shortened by 6 bases and J by 1 base, with 13 bases between the two germline ends. CDR1 SNHLY and CDR2 FYNNEI come from the germline V gene. Here the CDR3 DNA reads TGTGCCAGCAGGTTTCACGACACGAGCAATCAGCCCCAGCATTTT. As protein: CASRFHDTSNQPQHF. Variable domain in full (rest from reference TRBV2 and TRBJ1-5): EPEVTQTPSHQVTQMGQEVILRCVPISNHLYFYWYRQILGQKVEFLVSFYNNEISEKSEIFDDQFSVERPDGSNFTLKIRSTKLEDSAMYFCASRFHDTSNQPQHFGDGTRLSIL.

The chain has TRBV10-3 and TRBJ1-2; D perhaps matches TRBD1 (6 bases). The CDR3 extends over 13 amino acids. Deletions cut 5 bases from V and 8 bases from J, with 15 bases between. The V gene's germline CDR1 is ENHRY and CDR2 SYGVKD. CDR3 region: CAISKQGYRGYTF. The CDR3 bases are TGTGCCATCAGTAAGCAGGGGTACCGGGGCTACACCTTC.

This clonotype was seen repeatedly, ten times or more. This sequence joins TRBV4-3 and TRBJ1-1; no clear D. CDR3 size: 17 residues. The V end was cut by 2 bases, the J end by 0 bases, with 16 bases between. Germline V CDR1 and CDR2: LGHNA, YSLEER. The CDR3 DNA sequence: TGCGCCAGCAGCCAACGTGGGTACGGAAACATGAACACTGAAGCTTTCTTT. This gives the protein CASSQRGYGNMNTEAFF.

The chain combines TRBV20-1 with TRBJ2-7; 11 positions match TRBD2. The closer fit of TRBJ2-5 to the DNA end suggests the J call may be wrong. Germline loops: CDR1 DFQATT, CDR2 SNEGSKA (reference sequence). This CDR3 region has 15 residues. The CDR3 region has the DNA TGCAGTGCTAGAGATAGCGGGGGGGTCCAAGAGACCCAGTACTTC. It encodes CSARDSGGVQETQYF.

The V gene is TRBV7-2, the J gene TRBJ1-5; D is unclear. V dropped 6 bases and J dropped 2 bases, with 11 bases sitting between them. From germline, CDR1 is SGHTA and CDR2 FQGNSA. The CDR3 has 14 amino acids. The CDR3: CASRRTNGNQPQHF. CDR3 nucleotides: TGTGCCAGCAGGCGGACGAACGGCAATCAGCCCCAGCATTTT.

J is TRBJ1-5 and V is TRBV20-1, with unresolved D. Per germline, CDR1 DFQATT and CDR2 SNEGSKA (reference sequence). This CDR3 has 16 amino acids. The ends were cut back, 0 bases at V and 0 bases at J, with 12 bases in the middle. The DNA for the CDR3 is TGCAGTGCTAGAGATGGGCGATGGGGTAGCAATCAGCCCCAGCATTTT. Amino acids: CSARDGRWGSNQPQHF.

The V gene is TRBV29-1, the J gene TRBJ2-2, with 10 nucleotides matching TRBD2. With 3 bases clipped from V and 6 bases from J, the junction kept 1 base outside the gene matches. Germline loops: CDR1 SQVTM, CDR2 ANQGSEA. The CDR3 consists of 13 residues. The CDR3 DNA is TGCAGCGTTGACAGCGGGAGGGCCGGGGAGCTGTTTTTT. The encoded protein is CSVDSGRAGELFF.

In its sample, this clonotype was seen many times. J is TRBJ2-7 and V is TRBV20-1; D is perhaps TRBD2 (6 bases). Deletions cut 3 bases from V and 4 bases from J, with 16 bases between. CDR1 DFQATT and CDR2 SNEGSKA come from the germline V gene (reference sequence). This CDR3 is 14 amino acids long. As DNA, the CDR3 is TGCAGTGCTAGTCGCGGGACTGCGAATTACGAGCAGTACTTC. Amino acid sequence: CSASRGTANYEQYF.

This clonotype was counted at least ten times. The gene calls are TRBV12-3 or TRBV12-4 and TRBJ1-5; 12 bases are shared with TRBD1. V was pared by 3 bases and J by 7 bases, with 10 bases of the junction left unmatched. The CDR3 contains 17 residues. The CDR3: CASSFGGTGGQNQPQHF. As DNA, the CDR3 is TGTGCCAGCAGTTTCGGCGGGACAGGGGGCCAGAACCAGCCCCAGCATTTT.

The V call is TRBV5-1, the J call TRBJ1-3; a weak D match, TRBD1 (6 bases). Trimming took 0 bases from V and 2 from J, leaving 9 bases between them. CDR3 length: 15 residues. Germline values: CDR1 SGHRS, CDR2 YFSETQ. This CDR3 reads CASSLAPGAGNTIYF. CDR3 sequence (DNA): TGCGCCAGCAGCTTGGCGCCAGGGGCTGGAAACACCATATATTTT.

V gene TRBV12-5 combines with J gene TRBJ2-3; D is possibly TRBD1 or TRBD2 (5 bases each). The CDR3 totals 19 residues. The germline V gene encodes CDR1 LGHNT and CDR2 FRNRAP. Trimming took 1 base from V and 3 from J, leaving 23 bases between them. The CDR3 sequence: CASGLGKGWRGGLTDTQYF. CDR3 nucleotides: TGTGCTAGTGGTTTGGGGAAGGGGTGGCGCGGAGGCCTAACAGATACGCAGTATTTT.

The table lists this clonotype with many counts. V usage is TRBV5-6 and J usage is TRBJ2-3; no clear D. The CDR3 sequence is 16 residues long. Germline V lookup: CDR1 SGHDT, CDR2 YYEEEE. The V end lost 0 bases, the J end lost 1 base, and 12 bases lay between the germline ends. The CDR3 nucleotides are TGTGCCAGCAGCTTGGGTGGGGTCGGTGGCACAGATACGCAGTATTTT. The encoded protein is CASSLGGVGGTDTQYF.

At least ten counts were recorded for this clonotype. V and J are TRBV29-1 and TRBJ1-3; D unresolved. Germline V CDR1 and CDR2: SQVTM, ANQGSEA. The ends were cut back, 5 bases at V and 0 bases at J, with 2 bases in the middle. The CDR3 totals 11 residues. The CDR3 loop is CSVSSGNTIYF. Written as DNA, the CDR3 is TGCAGCGTTTCCTCTGGAAACACCATATATTTT. Complete variable domain (other parts from reference TRBV29-1 and TRBJ1-3): SAVISQKPSRDICQRGTSLTIQCQVDSQVTMMFWYRQQPGQSLTLIATANQGSEATYESGFVIDKFPISRPNLTFSTLTVSNMSPEDSSIYLCSVSSGNTIYFGEGSWLTVV.

The sample holds many counts of this clonotype. V usage is TRBV5-4 and J usage is TRBJ1-6, with 9 positions matching TRBD1. J lost 0 bases, V lost 2 bases, and 12 bases had no gene match. The length of the CDR3 is 20 residues. Germline values: CDR1 SGHNT, CDR2 YYREEE (reference sequence). The chain's CDR3 is CASSFLPGQGLSSYNSPLHF. For the CDR3, the DNA is TGTGCCAGCAGCTTTTTACCGGGACAGGGCCTAAGCTCCTATAATTCACCCCTCCACTTT.

This clonotype was counted many times. The genes are TRBV19 and TRBJ2-7; 9 nucleotides match TRBD1. The CDR3 is 16 amino acids. With 5 bases clipped from V and 4 bases from J, the junction kept 12 bases outside the gene matches. Germline V gene lookup returns CDR1 LNHDA and CDR2 SQIVND (reference sequence). In DNA, the CDR3 is TGTGCCAGTAGTCCCCGGGACAGGGTACTGAAGTACGAGCAGTACTTC. This codes for CASSPRDRVLKYEQYF.

This clonotype was observed a few times. V usage is TRBV20-1 and J usage is TRBJ2-7; a possible D gene is TRBD1 (5 bases). CDR1 is DFQATT, CDR2 SNEGSKA, per germline (reference sequence). This CDR3 contains 15 residues. Trimming pared 5 bases from V and 3 bases from J, leaving 20 bases between. CDR3 region: CSAHRFRVDGYEQYF. The CDR3 DNA is TGCAGTGCTCATCGATTCAGGGTTGACGGCTACGAGCAGTACTTC.

This chain connects TRBV15 to TRBJ1-2, with unresolved D. The germline V and J ends were trimmed by 0 bases and 4 bases, with 12 bases remaining between them. There are 15 residues in the CDR3. Germline CDR1 is LNHNV and CDR2 is YYDKDF (reference sequence). CDR3 sequence: CATSRDYDWGYGYTF. The CDR3 region has the DNA TGTGCCACCAGCAGAGATTATGACTGGGGCTATGGCTACACCTTC.